A single T cell receptor beta chain is shown here with its context. No antigen is known for it. Together with a sample-barcoded 5' primer, a J-beta primer mix was included in a second PCR lasting about 6 to 11 cycles. TCRdb re-derived calls from the 5' RACE reads in MiXCR, one entry per CDR3 protein. The sample includes more than 1.4 million distinct CDR3 sequences, approximately 38% seen only once; the top ten take approximately 7.9%. This record comes from a study of blood T cells in healthy people across ages. The length of the CDR3 is 15 residues. V was pared by 3 bases and J by 3 bases, with 7 bases of the junction left unmatched. Study-level points and caveats: Naive CD4+ cells and diversity were both higher in long-lived donors than in aged donors.

The chain links TRBV12-3 or TRBV12-4 to TRBJ2-7; 8 bases are shared with TRBD2. The sample was blood. The sequence was collected from a woman between 18 and 29 years old in good health. The chain's CDR3 is CASSFPGGWDYEQYF. The CDR3 DNA is TGTGCCAGCAGTTTTCCGGGAGGGTGGGACTACGAGCAGTACTTC.